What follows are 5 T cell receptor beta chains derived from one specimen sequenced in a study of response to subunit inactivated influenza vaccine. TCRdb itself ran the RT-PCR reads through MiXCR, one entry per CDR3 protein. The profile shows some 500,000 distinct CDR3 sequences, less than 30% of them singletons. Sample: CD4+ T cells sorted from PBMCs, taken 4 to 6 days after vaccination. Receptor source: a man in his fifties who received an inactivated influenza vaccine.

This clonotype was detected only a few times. CDR3 residues: CASSPSGTGGQTQYF. In DNA form, the CDR3 reads TGCGCCAGCAGCCCTTCAGGGACAGGGGGACAGACCCAGTACTTC. This chain joins TRBV4-3 and TRBJ2-5; TRBD1 matches 11 bases. CDR1 and CDR2 from the germline V gene are LGHNA and YSLEER. The V gene end was trimmed by 4 bases and the J gene end by 6 bases; junction bases not matched to a gene: 7. The CDR3 runs 15 residues.

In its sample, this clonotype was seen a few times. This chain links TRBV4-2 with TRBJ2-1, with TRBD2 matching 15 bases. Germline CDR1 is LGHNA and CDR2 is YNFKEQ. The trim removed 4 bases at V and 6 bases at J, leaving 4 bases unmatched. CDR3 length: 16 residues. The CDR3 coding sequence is TGTGCCAGCAGCCGGACTAGCGGGAGGGCCGGCAATGAGCAGTTCTTC. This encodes CASSRTSGRAGNEQFF.

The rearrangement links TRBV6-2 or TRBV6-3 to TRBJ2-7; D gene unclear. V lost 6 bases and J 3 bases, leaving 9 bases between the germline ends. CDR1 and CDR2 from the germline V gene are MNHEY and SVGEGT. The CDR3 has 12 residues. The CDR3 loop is CASRGYGYEQYF. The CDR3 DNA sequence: TGTGCCAGCAGAGGCTATGGCTACGAGCAGTACTTC.

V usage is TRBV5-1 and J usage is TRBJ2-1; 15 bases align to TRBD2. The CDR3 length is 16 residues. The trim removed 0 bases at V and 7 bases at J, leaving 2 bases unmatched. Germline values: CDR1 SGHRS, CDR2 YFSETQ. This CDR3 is CASSLGTSGGANEQFF. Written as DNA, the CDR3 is TGCGCCAGCAGCTTGGGGACTAGCGGGGGGGCAAATGAGCAGTTCTTC.

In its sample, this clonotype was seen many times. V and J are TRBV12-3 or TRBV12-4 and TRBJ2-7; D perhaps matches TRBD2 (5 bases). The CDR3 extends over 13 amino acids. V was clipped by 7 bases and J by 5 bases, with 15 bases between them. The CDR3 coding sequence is TGTGCCAGCAAGGACTCGAGGGTTCACGAGCAGTACTTC. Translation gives CASKDSRVHEQYF.